The 16 T cell receptor beta chains reported below all come from one sample, sequenced in a study of CD8+ T cells in alopecia areata. Sequencing relied on a cDNA template that was reverse transcribed from extracted RNA. Here immunoSEQ multiplex PCR was the method, and the copy in TCRdb shows in-frame clones only, minus some. The data hold some 170,000 clones, with roughly 70% observed a single time. The specimen was CD8+ T cells sorted from blood, collected at week 0. The receptors were gathered from a human donor with alopecia areata.

V is TRBV30 and J is TRBJ1-4, with 8 nucleotides matching TRBD1. The germline gives CDR1 GTSNPN, CDR2 SVGIG (reference sequence). J gave up 12 bases and V 5 bases, and 2 bases lay outside the gene matches. The CDR3 totals 10 residues. The CDR3 spells CAWGQGELFF. CDR3 DNA: TGTGCCTGGGGACAGGGTGAACTGTTTTTT.

The chain recombines TRBV29-1 with TRBJ2-7; perhaps TRBD1 as D (5 bases). The CDR3 length is 13 residues. Germline assignment: CDR1 SQVTM and CDR2 ANQGSEA. V was clipped by 4 bases and J by 3 bases, with 13 bases between them. CDR3: CSVGGRDYYEQYF. DNA of the CDR3: TGCAGCGTTGGCGGCAGGGATTACTACGAGCAGTACTTC.

This clone came up once. This sequence joins TRBV6-5 and TRBJ2-3, with 9 positions matching TRBD2. Germline CDR1 reads MNHEY; CDR2 reads SVGAGI. The V gene end was trimmed by 7 bases and the J gene end by 1 base; junction bases not matched to a gene: 6. This CDR3 has 15 amino acids. CDR3 loop: CASTLIAGGTDTQYF. The CDR3 DNA sequence: TGTGCCAGCACTCTCATAGCGGGGGGCACAGATACGCAGTATTTT.

The J gene is TRBJ2-7, the V gene TRBV7-9; 9 bases align to TRBD1. The germline V gene encodes CDR1 SEHNR and CDR2 FQNEAQ (reference sequence). J lost 0 bases, V lost 5 bases, and 2 bases had no gene match. The CDR3 is made up of 14 amino acids. The CDR3 loop reads CASSETGGSYEQYF. CDR3 bases: TGTGCCAGCAGCGAGACAGGGGGCTCCTACGAGCAGTACTTC.

This chain connects TRBV29-1 to TRBJ2-7, with 10 bases lining up with TRBD1. The CDR3 runs 12 residues. Germline V gene data show CDR1 as SQVTM and CDR2 as ANQGSEA. Germline trimming cut 4 bases from V and 4 bases from J; bases unmatched to any gene: 1. The CDR3 protein is CSVGTGGYEQYF. The CDR3 DNA reads TGCAGCGTTGGGACAGGGGGATACGAGCAGTACTTC.

The table lists this clone with a count of one. The V and J genes are TRBV29-1 and TRBJ2-1, with no clear D. This CDR3 spans 20 amino acids. V lost 5 bases, J lost 0 bases, and 29 bases lay in between. Germline CDR1 reads SQVTM; CDR2 reads ANQGSEA. CDR3 protein: CSVCPPSQAPYPSSYNEQFF. The DNA for the CDR3 is TGCAGCGTTTGCCCCCCCTCCCAGGCACCCTACCCAAGCTCCTACAATGAGCAGTTCTTC.

The chain has TRBV19 and TRBJ1-5, with 8 bases lining up with TRBD1. The CDR3 spans 16 residues. V shed 6 bases and J 5 bases; nucleotides not matched to a gene: 12. CDR1 and CDR2 (germline): LNHDA, SQIVND (reference sequence). Here the CDR3 reads CASSNRDRQIYQPQHF. The CDR3 DNA follows: TGTGCCAGTAGCAACCGGGACAGGCAGATTTATCAGCCCCAGCATTTT.

The chain couples TRBV13 to TRBJ2-5; the D gene is possibly TRBD1 (6 bases). Deletions cut 7 bases from V and 4 bases from J, with 10 bases between. CDR3 size: 12 residues. The germline CDR1 and CDR2 sequences are PRHDT and FYEKMQ (reference sequence). The CDR3 protein is CASTKGGETQYF. In nucleotides, the CDR3 is TGTGCCAGCACCAAAGGGGGAGAGACCCAGTACTTC. The variable domain in full, with the rest retrieved from reference TRBV13 and TRBJ2-5, is AAGVIQSPRHLIKEKRETATLKCYPIPRHDTVYWYQQGPGQDPQFLISFYEKMQSDKGSIPDRFSAQQFSDYHSELNMSSLELGDSALYFCASTKGGETQYFGPGTRLLVL.

V and J are TRBV12-5 and TRBJ1-4; possibly TRBD1 for D (5 bases). Deletions cut 5 bases from V and 0 bases from J, with 13 bases between. Germline V gene sequence: CDR1 LGHNT, CDR2 FRNRAP. The CDR3 totals 16 residues. CDR3 in amino acids: CASGLTVNPTNEKLFF. The CDR3 coding sequence is TGTGCTAGTGGTCTGACAGTAAATCCAACTAATGAAAAACTGTTTTTT. The full variable domain, in which reference TRBV12-5 and TRBJ1-4 provide the parts outside the CDR3, is DARVTQTPRHKVTEMGQEVTMRCQPILGHNTVFWYRQTMMQGLELLAYFRNRAPLDDSGMPKDRFSAEMPDATLATLKIQPSEPRDSAVYFCASGLTVNPTNEKLFFGSGTQLSVL.

V is TRBV29-1 and J is TRBJ1-2; TRBD1 matches 8 bases. Germline CDR1 SQVTM, CDR2 ANQGSEA. J gave up 7 bases and V 6 bases, and 4 bases lay outside the gene matches. The CDR3 loop spans 11 amino acids. CDR3 nucleotide sequence: TGCAGCGTAGACCAGGGGGCTGGCTACACCTTC. Its translation: CSVDQGAGYTF.

The chain employs TRBV6-5 and TRBJ2-7; TRBD1 matches 11 bases. J was trimmed by 4 bases and V by 6 bases; bases with no gene match: 5. The CDR3 has 14 residues. Looked up from germline, CDR1 is MNHEY and CDR2 is SVGAGI. In nucleotides, the CDR3 is TGTGCCAGCAGAAAGGACAGGGGGCTGTACGAGCAGTACTTC. It specifies CASRKDRGLYEQYF.

This clone occurred a few times. CDR3 region: CASSRGDSRGVAKNIQYF. The DNA for the CDR3 is TGCGCCAGCAGTAGGGGGGATTCGAGGGGAGTAGCCAAAAACATTCAGTACTTC. The chain has TRBV23-1 and TRBJ2-4; perhaps D is TRBD1 or TRBD2 (6 bases each). TRBV23-1 is labeled an ORF, and its function is uncertain. V shed 5 bases and J shed 0 bases, with 20 bases lying between them. The CDR3 has 18 amino acids.

The chain couples TRBV29-1 to TRBJ2-3, with D hard to call. The V end lost 6 bases, the J end lost 4 bases, and 11 bases lay between the germline ends. The CDR3 spans 12 residues. The germline CDR1 and CDR2 sequences are SQVTM and ANQGSEA. This chain's CDR3 is CSVPKPADTQYF. The CDR3 nucleotides are TGCAGCGTCCCAAAGCCCGCAGATACGCAGTATTTT.

Many counts were recorded for this clone. The sample has other DNA sequences that encode this CDR3 too. The chain has TRBV7-2 and TRBJ1-1; 7 positions agree with TRBD1. Trimming at V came to 5 bases and at J to 8 bases, leaving 5 bases not matched to a gene. The CDR3 runs 12 residues. Germline V gene lookup returns CDR1 SGHTA and CDR2 FQGNSA. The CDR3 protein is CASSPWTGEAFF. CDR3 coding DNA: TGTGCCAGCAGCCCCTGGACAGGAGAAGCTTTCTTT. The complete variable domain, with remaining parts taken from reference TRBV7-2 and TRBJ1-1, reads GAGVSQSPSNKVTEKGKDVELRCDPISGHTALYWYRQSLGQGLEFLIYFQGNSAPDKSGLPSDRFSAERTGGSVSTLTIQRTQQEDSAVYLCASSPWTGEAFFGQGTRLTVV.

This clone has a single count. Other DNA variants within this sample encode the same CDR3. The chain couples TRBV5-6 to TRBJ2-7; D gene ambiguous. The length of the CDR3 is 14 residues. Trimming left V 5 bases short and J 2 bases short, with 14 bases between. Germline CDR1 is SGHDT and CDR2 is YYEEEE. Written as DNA, the CDR3 is TGTGCCAGCAGTTTTCCCTCAAGGGCCTACGAGCAGTACTTC. The encoded protein is CASSFPSRAYEQYF. The full variable domain, in which reference TRBV5-6 and TRBJ2-7 provide the parts outside the CDR3, is DAGVTQSPTHLIKTRGQQVTLRCSPKSGHDTVSWYQQALGQGPQFIFQYYEEEERQRGNFPDRFSGHQFPNYSSELNVNALLLGDSALYLCASSFPSRAYEQYFGPGTRLTVT.

The chain joins TRBV2 to TRBJ2-5; D unclear. CDR3 length: 14 residues. Germline lookup yields CDR1 SNHLY and CDR2 FYNNEI. V was clipped by 3 bases and J by 2 bases, with 10 bases between them. CDR3 nucleotides: TGTGCCAGCAGTGATAGTAGGTTTCAAGAGACCCAGTACTTC. This codes for CASSDSRFQETQYF.